The 24 T cell receptor beta chains listed next were all sequenced from one sample in a study of T cell changes during pregnancy in multiple sclerosis. Clones were sequenced by immunoSEQ multiplex PCR, and TCRdb holds only the in-frame ones, with some missing. The sample lists under 65,000 clones, 80% to 95% occurring once. Sequenced material: CD4+ T cells from peripheral blood mononuclear cells, taken after pregnancy. The receptors derive from a female donor in good health, enrolled as a control in a pregnancy study.

The J gene is TRBJ2-2, the V gene TRBV6-1; 10 bases are a match to TRBD1. Germline trimming cut 3 bases from V and 3 bases from J; bases unmatched to any gene: 10. The CDR3 runs to 18 residues. CDR1 and CDR2 from the germline V gene are MNHNS and SASEGT. The DNA of the CDR3 is TGTGCCAGCAGTGAGTTTGGGACAGGGGCGCGAGACACCGGGGAGCTGTTTTTT. Its protein is CASSEFGTGARDTGELFF.

The genes are TRBV10-2 and TRBJ1-4; D might be TRBD1 (5 bases). Germline V gene data show CDR1 as WSHSY and CDR2 as SAAADI. Trimming took off 3 bases at V and 3 bases at J, with 11 bases between the two ends. This CDR3 region has 15 residues. Here the CDR3 DNA reads TGCGCCAGCAGTGACCCCGACAGCTCTAATGAAAAACTGTTTTTT. It specifies CASSDPDSSNEKLFF.

This chain joins TRBV7-8 and TRBJ1-5; possible D gene TRBD1, 6 bases. The germline CDR1 and CDR2 sequences are SGHVS and FQNEAQ. Trimming shortened V by 1 base and J by 4 bases, and 11 bases separated the two germline ends. The CDR3 is 15 amino acids. The CDR3: CASSLEGGRNQPQHF. CDR3 coding DNA: TGTGCCAGCAGCTTAGAGGGGGGGAGAAATCAGCCCCAGCATTTT. Full variable domain (missing parts from reference TRBV7-8 and TRBJ1-5): GAGVSQSPRYKVAKRGQDVALRCDPISGHVSLFWYQQALGQGPEFLTYFQNEAQLDKSGLPSDRFFAERPEGSVSTLKIQRTQQEDSAVYLCASSLEGGRNQPQHFGDGTRLSIL.

The genes are TRBV2 and TRBJ1-2; no clear D gene. V was trimmed by 3 bases and J by 3 bases, leaving 5 bases between them. Germline CDR1 and CDR2: SNHLY and FYNNEI. The CDR3 is 12 residues long. The DNA of the CDR3 is TGTGCCAGCAGTGACGGTTACTATGGCTACACCTTC. This gives the protein CASSDGYYGYTF.

CDR3 DNA: TGTATGCCCTGGACAGATGTACCTGGGGCCAACGTCCTGACTTTC. This sequence encodes CMPWTDVPGANVLTF. The gene calls are TRBV28 and TRBJ2-6; a possible D gene is TRBD1 (6 bases). In germline, CDR1 is MDHEN, CDR2 SYDVKM. The CDR3 is 15 amino acids.

This rearrangement joins TRBV5-5 to TRBJ1-5; weak D call: TRBD1 (5 bases). This CDR3 has 15 residues. Trimming pared 5 bases from V and 6 bases from J, leaving 18 bases between. Germline V gene lookup returns CDR1 SGHKS and CDR2 YYEKEE (reference sequence). DNA for the CDR3: TGTGCCAGCAGTTCAGTTCCTAGGGGTAGTCAGCCCCAGCATTTT. Translating it yields CASSSVPRGSQPQHF.

The sample holds one count of this clone. The chain couples TRBV6-5 to TRBJ2-4; D gene unclear. This CDR3 has 11 amino acids. In germline, CDR1 is MNHEY, CDR2 SVGAGI. The V end was cut by 10 bases, the J end by 7 bases, with 11 bases between. CDR3 bases: TGTGCCATTACCGGGTCTAACATTCAGTACTTC. Translated: CAITGSNIQYF.

The table lists this clone with a count of one. J is TRBJ2-2 and V is TRBV5-8, with 13 bases lining up with TRBD2. This CDR3 contains 17 residues. The V segment lost 4 bases and the J segment 5 bases; nucleotides outside the gene matches: 8. Germline V gives CDR1 SGHTS, CDR2 YDEGEE. The CDR3 DNA sequence: TGTGCCAGCAGCCTAGGGACTAGCGGGGTCGTAACCGGGGAGCTGTTTTTT. It translates to CASSLGTSGVVTGELFF.

J is TRBJ1-1 and V is TRBV18; 10 nucleotides align to TRBD1. Germline lookup yields CDR1 KGHSH and CDR2 LQKENI. The ends lost 6 bases at V and 7 bases at J; junction bases unmatched: 2. This CDR3 has 12 residues. This CDR3 reads CASSGTGVEAFF. CDR3 DNA sequence: TGTGCCAGCTCCGGGACAGGGGTTGAAGCTTTCTTT. Looking up the rest from reference TRBV18 and TRBJ1-1 gives the full variable domain: NAGVMQNPRHLVRRRGQEARLRCSPMKGHSHVYWYRQLPEEGLKFMVYLQKENIIDESGMPKERFSAEFPKEGPSILRIQQVVRGDSAAYFCASSGTGVEAFFGQGTRLTVV.

The chain uses TRBV4-1 and TRBJ1-4, with 12 bases matching TRBD1. The CDR3 runs 15 residues. V gave up 4 bases and J gave up 11 bases; unmatched junction bases: 8. The germline V gene has CDR1 MGHRA and CDR2 YSYEKL. The CDR3 sequence is CASSPPGQGADKLFF. The CDR3 nucleotides read TGCGCCAGCAGCCCTCCGGGACAGGGGGCGGATAAACTGTTTTTT.

This chain uses TRBV28 with TRBJ2-3; possible D gene TRBD2, 6 bases. This CDR3 comprises 15 residues. The V gene lost 1 base and the J gene lost 0 bases, with 8 bases spanning the gap. Germline V gene lookup returns CDR1 MDHEN and CDR2 SYDVKM. The CDR3 reads CASSLLGGSTDTQYF. The CDR3 bases are TGTGCCAGCAGTTTATTAGGAGGGAGCACAGATACGCAGTATTTT.

CDR3 DNA sequence: TGTGCCAGCAGCTCCGGACTAGCGGGGGGCACAGATACGCAGTATTTT. This translates into CASSSGLAGGTDTQYF. The chain is built from TRBV5-4 and TRBJ2-3; 13 positions match TRBD2. The ends lost 3 bases at V and 1 base at J; junction bases unmatched: 2. Germline V CDR1 and CDR2: SGHNT, YYREEE (reference sequence). The CDR3 spans 16 residues.

This clone was observed a single time. J is TRBJ1-4 and V is TRBV7-8; D is perhaps TRBD1 (5 bases). CDR1 is SGHVS and CDR2 is FQNEAQ in the germline V gene. This CDR3 is built from 13 residues. Deletions cut 1 base from V and 8 bases from J, with 8 bases between. The CDR3 here is CASSLGGLEKLFF. Written as DNA, the CDR3 is TGTGCCAGCAGCTTAGGGGGCCTGGAAAAACTGTTTTTT.

A few counts support this clone. The chain links TRBV11-2 to TRBJ2-7; D is undetermined. The CDR3 sequence is 12 residues long. Trimming removed 0 bases at V and 3 bases at J, with 3 bases between. CDR1 and CDR2 from the germline V gene are SGHAT and FQNNGV. CDR3 sequence (DNA): TGTGCCAGCAGCTTAGACCGCTACGAGCAGTACTTC. This sequence encodes CASSLDRYEQYF.

V and J are TRBV10-3 and TRBJ2-1; no clear D. Trimming took 3 bases from V and 7 from J, leaving 10 bases between them. The germline V gene encodes CDR1 ENHRY and CDR2 SYGVKD. CDR3 length equals 13 residues. CDR3 sequence: CAISDHPRNEQFF. The CDR3 DNA sequence: TGTGCCATCAGTGATCACCCTAGGAATGAGCAGTTCTTC.

V usage is TRBV7-2 and J usage is TRBJ2-1, with 7 bases identical to TRBD2. Germline values: CDR1 SGHTA, CDR2 FQGNSA. The CDR3 totals 13 residues. V shed 5 bases, J shed 14 bases, and the junction held 12 bases outside the gene matches. The CDR3: CASSNPPSGPEFF. The CDR3, as DNA: TGTGCCAGCAGCAATCCCCCTAGCGGTCCCGAGTTCTTC.

The rearrangement links TRBV5-1 to TRBJ2-7; 8 positions match TRBD1. The V gene's germline CDR1 is SGHRS and CDR2 YFSETQ. The trim removed 4 bases at V and 3 bases at J, leaving 18 bases unmatched. The CDR3 is 18 amino acids. The CDR3 protein is CASSVGQGLRTGNYEQYF. CDR3 DNA: TGCGCCAGCAGCGTAGGACAGGGTCTGAGGACGGGGAACTACGAGCAGTACTTC. The whole variable domain, remainder taken from reference TRBV5-1 and TRBJ2-7, is KAGVTQTPRYLIKTRGQQVTLSCSPISGHRSVSWYQQTPGQGLQFLFEYFSETQRNKGNFPGRFSGRQFSNSRSEMNVSTLELGDSALYLCASSVGQGLRTGNYEQYFGPGTRLTVT.

The gene calls are TRBV5-4 and TRBJ2-7, with 9 bases fitting TRBD1. Looked up from germline, CDR1 is SGHNT and CDR2 is YYREEE (reference sequence). Trimming took 0 bases from V and 7 from J; bases not matched to a gene: 5. CDR3 length: 14 residues. CDR3: CASSLAQGAGEQYF. In DNA form, the CDR3 reads TGTGCCAGCAGCTTGGCACAGGGGGCTGGTGAGCAGTACTTC.

This chain links TRBV11-2 with TRBJ2-1, with D unresolved. Germline V gene sequence: CDR1 SGHAT, CDR2 FQNNGV. With 5 bases removed from V and 2 bases from J, the gap between germline ends came to 4 bases. The CDR3 totals 12 residues. In DNA, the CDR3 is TGTGCCAGCAGCCCCACCTACAATGAGCAGTTCTTC. Its translation is CASSPTYNEQFF.

The rearrangement joins TRBV2 to TRBJ2-2; 7 bases line up with TRBD2. Germline values: CDR1 SNHLY, CDR2 FYNNEI. This CDR3 contains 14 residues. J lost 5 bases, V lost 2 bases, and 2 bases had no gene match. DNA for the CDR3: TGTGCCAGCAGTGAATTCGGGAGGACCGGGGAGCTGTTTTTT. It translates to CASSEFGRTGELFF.

The V and J genes are TRBV28 and TRBJ1-4; D not certain. Germline V gene lookup returns CDR1 MDHEN and CDR2 SYDVKM. Trimming took 2 bases from V and 8 from J, leaving 15 bases between them. The CDR3 length is 15 residues. The CDR3 bases are TGTGCCAGCAGTTTAAGATTATTGGCATCCGAAAAACTGTTTTTT. It encodes CASSLRLLASEKLFF.

The chain employs TRBV28 and TRBJ2-5; 7 bases match TRBD1. The CDR3 runs 15 residues. J gave up 2 bases and V 6 bases, and 9 bases lay outside the gene matches. From germline, CDR1 is MDHEN and CDR2 SYDVKM. The CDR3 loop is CASSPIDRDQETQYF. Written as DNA, the CDR3 is TGTGCCAGCAGCCCTATCGACAGGGATCAAGAGACCCAGTACTTC.

This clone was counted once. The genes are TRBV27 and TRBJ2-5, with 11 bases lining up with TRBD1. Germline V gene lookup returns CDR1 MNHEY and CDR2 SMNVEV (reference sequence). V lost 3 bases to trimming and J lost 5 bases; unmatched junction nucleotides: 2. The CDR3 covers 14 residues. The CDR3, as DNA: TGTGCCAGCAGTTTCCGGACAGGGGGCGAGACCCAGTACTTC. Its protein product is CASSFRTGGETQYF.

The CDR3 region is CASSFDRGNTIYF. Here the CDR3 DNA reads TGTGCCAGCAGCTTCGACAGGGGAAACACCATATATTTT. This chain uses TRBV11-2 with TRBJ1-3; possible D gene TRBD1, 6 bases. V lost 3 bases and J lost 4, with 7 bases in between. The germline V gene encodes CDR1 SGHAT and CDR2 FQNNGV. This CDR3 comprises 13 residues.